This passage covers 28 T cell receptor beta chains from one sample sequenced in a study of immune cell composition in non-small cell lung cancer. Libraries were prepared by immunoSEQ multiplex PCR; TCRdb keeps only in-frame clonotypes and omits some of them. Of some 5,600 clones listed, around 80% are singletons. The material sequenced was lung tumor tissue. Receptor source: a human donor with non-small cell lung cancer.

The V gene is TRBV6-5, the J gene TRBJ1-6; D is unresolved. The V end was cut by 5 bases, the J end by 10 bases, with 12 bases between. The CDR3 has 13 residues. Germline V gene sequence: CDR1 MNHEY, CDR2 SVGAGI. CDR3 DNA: TGTGCCAGCAGTCCCGAGGTTGAATCACCCCTCCACTTT. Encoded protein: CASSPEVESPLHF.

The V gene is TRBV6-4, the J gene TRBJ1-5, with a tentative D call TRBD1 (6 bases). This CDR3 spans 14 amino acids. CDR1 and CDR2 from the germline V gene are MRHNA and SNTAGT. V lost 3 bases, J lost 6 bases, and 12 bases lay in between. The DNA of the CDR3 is TGTGCCAGCAGTGAGGGTCCAGGGGTTCAGCCCCAGCATTTT. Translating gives CASSEGPGVQPQHF.

The CDR3 loop is CASSPGLAGGNEQFF. The DNA of the CDR3 is TGTGCCAGCAGCCCCGGACTAGCGGGGGGAAATGAGCAGTTCTTC. This chain uses TRBV11-2 with TRBJ2-1; 14 positions agree with TRBD2. CDR3 size: 15 residues. The germline V gene encodes CDR1 SGHAT and CDR2 FQNNGV. V lost 5 bases and J lost 7; bases outside the gene matches: 4.

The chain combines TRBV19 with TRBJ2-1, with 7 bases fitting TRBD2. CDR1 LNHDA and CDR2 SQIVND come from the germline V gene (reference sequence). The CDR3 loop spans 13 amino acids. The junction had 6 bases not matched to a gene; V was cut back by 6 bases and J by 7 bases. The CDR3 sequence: CASRAGGWNEQFF. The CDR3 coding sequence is TGTGCCAGTAGGGCCGGGGGGTGGAATGAGCAGTTCTTC.

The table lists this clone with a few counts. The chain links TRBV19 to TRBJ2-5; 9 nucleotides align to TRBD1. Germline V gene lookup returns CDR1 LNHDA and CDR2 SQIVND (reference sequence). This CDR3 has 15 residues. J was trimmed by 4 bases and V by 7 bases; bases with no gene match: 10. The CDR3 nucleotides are TGTGCCAGTACCAAGACAGGGGGTTTCGCAGAGACCCAGTACTTC. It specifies CASTKTGGFAETQYF. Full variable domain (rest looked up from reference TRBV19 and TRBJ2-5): DGGITQSPKYLFRKEGQNVTLSCEQNLNHDAMYWYRQDPGQGLRLIYYSQIVNDFQKGDIAEGYSVSREKKESFPLTVTSAQKNPTAFYLCASTKTGGFAETQYFGPGTRLLVL.

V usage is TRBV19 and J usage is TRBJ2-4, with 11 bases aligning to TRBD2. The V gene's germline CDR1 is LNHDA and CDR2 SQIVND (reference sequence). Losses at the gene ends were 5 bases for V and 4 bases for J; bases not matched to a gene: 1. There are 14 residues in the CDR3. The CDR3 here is CASSLAGGKNIQYF. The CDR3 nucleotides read TGTGCCAGTAGTCTAGCGGGGGGAAAAAACATTCAGTACTTC.

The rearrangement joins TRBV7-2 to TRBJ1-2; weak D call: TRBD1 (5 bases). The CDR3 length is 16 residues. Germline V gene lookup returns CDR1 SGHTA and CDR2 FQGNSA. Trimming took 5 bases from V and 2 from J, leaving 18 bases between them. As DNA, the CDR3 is TGTGCCAGCAGCCAGATGTCGGGGGGTGGGAACTATGGCTACACCTTC. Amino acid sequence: CASSQMSGGGNYGYTF.

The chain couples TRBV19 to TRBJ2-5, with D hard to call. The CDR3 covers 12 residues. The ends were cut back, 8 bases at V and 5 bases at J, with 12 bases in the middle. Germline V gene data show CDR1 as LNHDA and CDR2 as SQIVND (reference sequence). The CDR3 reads CASGLTKETQYF. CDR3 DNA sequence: TGTGCCAGTGGATTAACTAAGGAGACCCAGTACTTC.

CDR3 region: CASSESRQGRENEQFF. The CDR3 DNA sequence: TGCGCCAGCAGTGAGTCAAGACAGGGGAGGGAGAATGAGCAGTTCTTC. V usage is TRBV10-1 and J usage is TRBJ2-1, with a tentative D call TRBD1 (8 bases). Germline V gene lookup returns CDR1 WNHNN and CDR2 SYGVQD (reference sequence). The CDR3 runs to 16 residues. Between the trimmed V and J ends, which lost 0 bases and 7 bases, there was a span of 16 bases.

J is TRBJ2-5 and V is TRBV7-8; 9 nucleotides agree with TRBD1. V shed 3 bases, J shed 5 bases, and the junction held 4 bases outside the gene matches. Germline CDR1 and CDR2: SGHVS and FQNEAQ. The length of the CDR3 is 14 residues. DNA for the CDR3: TGTGCCAGCAGCTTGGACAGGGGTCCGGAGACCCAGTACTTC. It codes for CASSLDRGPETQYF.

DNA for the CDR3: TGTGCCAGCAGCCCACAGGGTGCAAAACTGTTTTTT. Its protein is CASSPQGAKLFF. This chain links TRBV13 with TRBJ1-4; possible D gene TRBD1, 6 bases. V was shortened by 5 bases and J by 10 bases, with 11 bases between the two germline ends. The CDR3 runs 12 residues. Germline values: CDR1 PRHDT, CDR2 FYEKMQ (reference sequence).

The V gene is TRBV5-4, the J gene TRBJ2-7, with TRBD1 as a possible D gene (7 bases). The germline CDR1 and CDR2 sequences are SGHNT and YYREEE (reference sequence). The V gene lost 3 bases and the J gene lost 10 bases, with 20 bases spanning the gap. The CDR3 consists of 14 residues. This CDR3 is CASSSRGNSGEQYF. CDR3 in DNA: TGTGCCAGCAGCTCCAGGGGGAATTCGGGAGAACAGTACTTC.

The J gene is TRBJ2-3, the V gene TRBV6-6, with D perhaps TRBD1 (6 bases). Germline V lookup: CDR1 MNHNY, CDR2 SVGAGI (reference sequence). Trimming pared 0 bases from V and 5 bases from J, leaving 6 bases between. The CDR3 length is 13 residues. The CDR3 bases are TGTGCCAGCAGTTACTCAGGGGGAGATACGCAGTATTTT. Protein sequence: CASSYSGGDTQYF.

The CDR3 here is CASSTIAGQDTEAFF. CDR3 in DNA: TGTGCCAGCAGTACCATCGCGGGACAGGACACTGAAGCTTTCTTT. V and J are TRBV27 and TRBJ1-1; the match to TRBD1 covers 8 bases. With V trimmed by 5 bases and J by 3 bases, 8 bases remained unmatched. Germline assignment: CDR1 MNHEY and CDR2 SMNVEV (reference sequence). The CDR3 contains 15 residues.

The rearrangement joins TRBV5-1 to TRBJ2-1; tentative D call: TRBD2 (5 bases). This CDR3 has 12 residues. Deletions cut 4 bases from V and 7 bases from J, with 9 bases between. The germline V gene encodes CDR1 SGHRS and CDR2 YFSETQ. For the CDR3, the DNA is TGCGCCAGCAGCCCCACTAGTAATGAGCAGTTCTTC. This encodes CASSPTSNEQFF.

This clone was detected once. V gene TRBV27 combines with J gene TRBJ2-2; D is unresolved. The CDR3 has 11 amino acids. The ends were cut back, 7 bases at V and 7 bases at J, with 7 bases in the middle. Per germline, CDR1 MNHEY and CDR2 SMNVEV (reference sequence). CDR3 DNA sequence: TGTGCCAGCACAAACGGCGGGGAGCTGTTTTTT. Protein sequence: CASTNGGELFF.

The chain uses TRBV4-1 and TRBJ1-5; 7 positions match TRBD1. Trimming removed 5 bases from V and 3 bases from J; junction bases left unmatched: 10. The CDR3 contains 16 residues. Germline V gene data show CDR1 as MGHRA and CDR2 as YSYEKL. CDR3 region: CASSVIPGTDNQPQHF. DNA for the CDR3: TGCGCCAGCAGCGTAATCCCCGGGACAGACAATCAGCCCCAGCATTTT.

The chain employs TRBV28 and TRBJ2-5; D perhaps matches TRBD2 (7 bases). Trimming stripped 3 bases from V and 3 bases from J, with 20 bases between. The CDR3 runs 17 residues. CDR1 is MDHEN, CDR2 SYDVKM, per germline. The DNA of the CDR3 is TGTGCCAGCAGTTTTTCGCGGGGGCCAGGGGTTAAAGAGACCCAGTACTTC. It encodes CASSFSRGPGVKETQYF.

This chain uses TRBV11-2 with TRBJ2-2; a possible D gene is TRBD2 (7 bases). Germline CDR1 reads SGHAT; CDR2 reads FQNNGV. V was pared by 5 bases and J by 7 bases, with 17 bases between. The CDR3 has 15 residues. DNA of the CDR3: TGTGCCAGCAGCCCCCGTTGGGGGGGCGGCGGGGAGCTGTTTTTT. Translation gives CASSPRWGGGGELFF.

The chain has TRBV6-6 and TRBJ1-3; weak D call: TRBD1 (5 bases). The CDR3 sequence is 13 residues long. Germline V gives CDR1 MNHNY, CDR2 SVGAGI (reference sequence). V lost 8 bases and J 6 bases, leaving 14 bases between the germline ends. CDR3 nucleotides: TGTGCCAGCCGTGGAGGGGTAACAAACACCATATATTTT. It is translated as CASRGGVTNTIYF.

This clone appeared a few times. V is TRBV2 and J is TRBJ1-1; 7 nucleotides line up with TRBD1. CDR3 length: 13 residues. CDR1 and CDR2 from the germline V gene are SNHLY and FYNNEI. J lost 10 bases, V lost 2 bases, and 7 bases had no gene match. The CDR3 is CASSESRGRGAFF. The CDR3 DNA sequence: TGTGCCAGCAGTGAATCTAGGGGGCGAGGAGCTTTCTTT.

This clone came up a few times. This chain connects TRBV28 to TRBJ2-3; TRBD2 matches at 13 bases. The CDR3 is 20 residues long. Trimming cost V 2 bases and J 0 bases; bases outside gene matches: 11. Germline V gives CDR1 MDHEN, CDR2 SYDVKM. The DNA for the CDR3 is TGTGCCAGCAGTTTAGATTACGGGACTAGCGGGGAGACTAGCACAGATACGCAGTATTTT. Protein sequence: CASSLDYGTSGETSTDTQYF.

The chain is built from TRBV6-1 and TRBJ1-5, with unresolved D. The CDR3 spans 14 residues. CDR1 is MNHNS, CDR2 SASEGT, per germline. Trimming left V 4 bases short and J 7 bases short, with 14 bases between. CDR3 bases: TGTGCCAGCAGTGTTATGGGTTCGGGGCAGCCCCAGCATTTT. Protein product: CASSVMGSGQPQHF.

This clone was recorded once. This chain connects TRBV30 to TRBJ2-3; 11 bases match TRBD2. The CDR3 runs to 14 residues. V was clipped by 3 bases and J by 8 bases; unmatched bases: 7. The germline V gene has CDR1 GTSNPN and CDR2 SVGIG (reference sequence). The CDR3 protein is CAWRIAGGPGTQYF. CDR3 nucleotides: TGTGCCTGGAGGATAGCGGGGGGGCCGGGTACGCAGTATTTT.

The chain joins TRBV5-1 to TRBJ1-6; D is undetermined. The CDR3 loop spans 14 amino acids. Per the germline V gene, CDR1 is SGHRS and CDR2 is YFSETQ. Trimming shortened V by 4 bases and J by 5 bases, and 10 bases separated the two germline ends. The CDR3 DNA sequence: TGCGCCAGCAGCCCACGGGTTAATAATTCACCCCTCCACTTT. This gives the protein CASSPRVNNSPLHF.

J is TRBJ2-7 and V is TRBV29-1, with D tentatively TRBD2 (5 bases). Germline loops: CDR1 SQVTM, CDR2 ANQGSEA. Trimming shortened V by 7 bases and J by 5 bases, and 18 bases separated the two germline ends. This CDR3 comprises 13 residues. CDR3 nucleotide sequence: TGCAGCGCCGGAGGTGAATTATTTAACGAGCAGTACTTC. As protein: CSAGGELFNEQYF.

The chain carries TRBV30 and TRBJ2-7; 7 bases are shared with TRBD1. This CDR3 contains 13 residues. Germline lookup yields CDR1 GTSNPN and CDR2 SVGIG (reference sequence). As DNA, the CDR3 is TGTGCATATAAAGGGGGCTCAGTAGGCGAGCAGTACTTC. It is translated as CAYKGGSVGEQYF.

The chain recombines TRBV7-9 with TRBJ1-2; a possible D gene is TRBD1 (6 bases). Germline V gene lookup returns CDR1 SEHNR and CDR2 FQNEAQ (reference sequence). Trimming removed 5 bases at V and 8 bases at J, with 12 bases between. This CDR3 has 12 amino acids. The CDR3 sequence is CASSQQGWGYTF. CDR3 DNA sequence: TGTGCCAGCAGCCAACAGGGCTGGGGCTACACCTTC. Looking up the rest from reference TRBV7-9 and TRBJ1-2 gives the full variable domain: DTGVSQNPRHKITKRGQNVTFRCDPISEHNRLYWYRQTLGQGPEFLTYFQNEAQLEKSRLLSDRFSAERPKGSFSTLEIQRTEQGDSAMYLCASSQQGWGYTFGSGTRLTVV.